The TCR beta chain under discussion was sequenced for a study of OX40 agonist ivuxolimab in advanced cancers. V was pared by 0 bases and J by 9 bases, with 12 bases between. The germline gives CDR1 MNHEY, CDR2 SVGAGI. The CDR3 contains 15 residues. The data were produced by immunoSEQ multiplex PCR, yet TCRdb's version contains in-frame clones alone and is incomplete. The sample has around 130,000 clones, 85% to 95% seen once. The chain has TRBV6-5 and TRBJ1-6; D might be TRBD1 (5 bases). Sequencing used CD4+ or CD8+ T cells sorted from blood, obtained in a trial of the OX40 agonist ivuxolimab. This clonotype was obtained from an adult with an advanced solid tumor such as melanoma, head and neck, liver or kidney cancer. The CDR3, as DNA: TGTGCCAGCAGTTACTCAGGGGCCGCGGGTTCACCCCTCCACTTT. Its translation is CASSYSGAAGSPLHF.